These 25 T cell receptor beta chains share one sample of origin, sequenced in a study of pediatric ulcerative colitis. Generated by immunoSEQ multiplex PCR, the TCRdb table keeps only in-frame clones and is missing some. The sample lists 18,000 or so clones, roughly 74% occurring once. During colonoscopy, one to two rectal pinch biopsies were collected. The source material was gut tissue. Receptors originate from a boy aged 10-17 years with moderate ulcerative colitis.

V usage is TRBV19 and J usage is TRBJ2-1, with a possible D match to TRBD2 (6 bases). V lost 3 bases to trimming and J lost 0 bases, with 24 bases between them. Germline assignment: CDR1 LNHDA and CDR2 SQIVND (reference sequence). The CDR3 length is 20 residues. The CDR3 reads CASSIEQWSGSPPSYNEQFF. In DNA form, the CDR3 reads TGTGCCAGTAGTATTGAACAGTGGAGCGGGTCTCCCCCCTCCTACAATGAGCAGTTCTTC.

The chain has TRBV4-2 and TRBJ2-1; 10 positions agree with TRBD2. Germline V gene sequence: CDR1 LGHNA, CDR2 YNFKEQ. This CDR3 is built from 16 residues. After removal of 1 base from V and 12 bases from J, the junction contained 12 bases not matched to a gene. In nucleotides, the CDR3 is TGTGCCAGCAGCCAAGGGGGTCTAGCGGGGGCACGGGGGCAGTTCTTC. Protein product: CASSQGGLAGARGQFF.

The chain recombines TRBV28 with TRBJ1-1, with D tentatively TRBD1 (6 bases). Germline lookup yields CDR1 MDHEN and CDR2 SYDVKM. The CDR3 sequence is 13 residues long. V dropped 7 bases and J dropped 1 base, with 10 bases sitting between them. The CDR3, as DNA: TGTGCCAGCACATGGGGGGCGAACACTGAAGCTTTCTTT. As protein: CASTWGANTEAFF. The full variable domain, its missing parts supplied by reference TRBV28 and TRBJ1-1, is DVKVTQSSRYLVKRTGEKVFLECVQDMDHENMFWYRQDPGLGLRLIYFSYDVKMKEKGDIPEGYSVSREKKERFSLILESASTNQTSMYLCASTWGANTEAFFGQGTRLTVV.

This clone appeared a few times. This sequence joins TRBV10-2 and TRBJ1-2; D is unclear. The CDR3 consists of 13 residues. The ends were cut back, 7 bases at V and 2 bases at J, with 11 bases in the middle. Germline lookup yields CDR1 WSHSY and CDR2 SAAADI. CDR3 loop: CASTRTGNYGYTF. CDR3 coding DNA: TGCGCCAGCACCCGGACGGGGAACTATGGCTACACCTTC.

The chain combines TRBV14 with TRBJ1-1; possibly TRBD1 for D (5 bases). Germline CDR1 is SGHDN and CDR2 is FVKESK. This CDR3 spans 16 amino acids. V lost 2 bases and J 0 bases, leaving 13 bases between the germline ends. CDR3 protein: CASSQWQGGMNTEAFF. The CDR3 nucleotides read TGTGCCAGCAGCCAATGGCAGGGCGGGATGAACACTGAAGCTTTCTTT.

The V gene is TRBV19, the J gene TRBJ1-2, with D perhaps TRBD1 (6 bases). The CDR3 spans 16 residues. The germline V gene has CDR1 LNHDA and CDR2 SQIVND (reference sequence). V was shortened by 0 bases and J by 6 bases, with 17 bases between the two germline ends. CDR3 DNA: TGTGCCAGTAGTATAGACCCCCCTACAGGGATTGATGGCTACACCTTC. This encodes CASSIDPPTGIDGYTF.

The V and J genes are TRBV2 and TRBJ2-1, with TRBD2 matching over 12 bases. V gave up 7 bases and J gave up 4 bases; unmatched junction bases: 2. The V gene's germline CDR1 is SNHLY and CDR2 FYNNEI. The CDR3 is made up of 14 amino acids. Written as DNA, the CDR3 is TGTGCCAGCACCGGGACTAGCGGGTACAATGAGCAGTTCTTC. Translating gives CASTGTSGYNEQFF.

The chain combines TRBV5-6 with TRBJ1-2, with D unresolved. This CDR3 has 14 amino acids. The germline V and J ends were trimmed by 4 bases and 7 bases, with 17 bases remaining between them. The V gene's germline CDR1 is SGHDT and CDR2 YYEEEE. CDR3: CASSVYGVGLGYTF. The CDR3 region has the DNA TGTGCCAGCAGCGTCTATGGGGTAGGGCTTGGCTACACCTTC.

This chain uses TRBV20-1 with TRBJ2-5; no definite D call. Germline CDR1 is DFQATT and CDR2 is SNEGSKA (reference sequence). The CDR3 has 11 residues. The V end lost 4 bases, the J end lost 2 bases, and 5 bases lay between the germline ends. The CDR3 reads CSAKRQETQYF. CDR3 nucleotide sequence: TGCAGTGCTAAAAGGCAAGAGACCCAGTACTTC.

The chain combines TRBV5-1 with TRBJ1-2, with a weak D call TRBD1 (6 bases). CDR1 and CDR2 from the germline V gene are SGHRS and YFSETQ. The length of the CDR3 is 14 residues. Trimming removed 0 bases from V and 4 bases from J, with 10 bases in between. The CDR3 DNA follows: TGCGCCAGCAGCTTGGAGGACAGTATCTATGGCTACACCTTC. It is translated as CASSLEDSIYGYTF.

The chain links TRBV30 to TRBJ2-7; D is ambiguous. V was shortened by 0 bases and J by 7 bases, with 4 bases between the two germline ends. The CDR3 totals 10 residues. Per germline, CDR1 GTSNPN and CDR2 SVGIG (reference sequence). The CDR3 protein is CAWSVGEQYF. In nucleotides, the CDR3 is TGTGCCTGGAGTGTCGGGGAGCAGTACTTC.

This sequence joins TRBV7-3 and TRBJ2-1, with D unclear. The CDR3 has 11 amino acids. The V gene lost 0 bases and the J gene lost 10 bases, with 4 bases spanning the gap. Germline loops: CDR1 SGHTA, CDR2 FQGTGA. CDR3: CASSLTAEQFF. The CDR3 coding sequence is TGTGCCAGCAGCTTAACGGCGGAGCAGTTCTTC. The full variable domain, its missing parts supplied by reference TRBV7-3 and TRBJ2-1, is GAGVSQTPSNKVTEKGKYVELRCDPISGHTALYWYRQSLGQGPEFLIYFQGTGAADDSGLPNDRFFAVRPEGSVSTLKIQRTERGDSAVYLCASSLTAEQFFGPGTRLTVL.

This clone has only one observation. The V call is TRBV7-9, the J call TRBJ1-5, with D maybe TRBD1 (6 bases). CDR1 is SEHNR and CDR2 is FQNEAQ in the germline V gene (reference sequence). The CDR3 has 14 amino acids. Trimming cost V 7 bases and J 2 bases, with 12 bases left between them. The CDR3 sequence is CASTTGIGNQPQHF. The CDR3 nucleotides read TGTGCCAGCACAACAGGGATCGGCAATCAGCCCCAGCATTTT. The entire variable domain, with the rest obtained from reference TRBV7-9 and TRBJ1-5, is as follows: DTGVSQNPRHKITKRGQNVTFRCDPISEHNRLYWYRQTLGQGPEFLTYFQNEAQLEKSRLLSDRFSAERPKGSFSTLEIQRTEQGDSAMYLCASTTGIGNQPQHFGDGTRLSIL.

This clone was seen a few times. The CDR3 loop is CARGFLYNEQFF. The CDR3 coding sequence is TGTGCCAGAGGGTTTCTGTACAATGAGCAGTTCTTC. This rearrangement joins TRBV2 to TRBJ2-1, with no clear D. The CDR3 consists of 12 residues. V was cut by 9 bases and J by 4 bases, with 10 bases left in between. The V gene's germline CDR1 is SNHLY and CDR2 FYNNEI.

This clone was counted only a few times. The V gene is TRBV7-2, the J gene TRBJ2-7; 7 bases align to TRBD1. V dropped 6 bases and J dropped 7; count of bases not matched to a gene: 12. This CDR3 has 14 residues. The V gene's germline CDR1 is SGHTA and CDR2 FQGNSA. CDR3 DNA: TGTGCCAGCAGGGGCCGGGACAGCCTTAAAGAGCAGTACTTC. Amino acid sequence: CASRGRDSLKEQYF.

The chain is built from TRBV7-8 and TRBJ1-2; D is unresolved. There are 17 residues in the CDR3. CDR1 and CDR2 from the germline V gene are SGHVS and FQNEAQ. Trimming pared 4 bases from V and 2 bases from J, leaving 20 bases between. The CDR3: CASSYRVETSLNYGYTF. The CDR3 DNA is TGTGCCAGCAGCTACCGGGTGGAGACATCGTTAAACTATGGCTACACCTTC.

As to this clone: The same CDR3 is also encoded by other DNA sequences in this sample. This rearrangement joins TRBV6-1 to TRBJ1-1, with unresolved D. Trimming took off 6 bases at V and 4 bases at J, with 9 bases between the two ends. CDR1 and CDR2 from the germline V gene are MNHNS and SASEGT. This CDR3 region has 12 residues. The CDR3: CASSIGGTEAFF. The CDR3 DNA reads TGTGCCAGCAGCATAGGAGGCACTGAAGCTTTCTTT.

The gene calls are TRBV9 and TRBJ2-3, with D tentatively TRBD1 or TRBD2 (5 bases each). CDR3 length: 16 residues. Trimming removed 2 bases at V and 1 base at J, with 14 bases between. Germline CDR1 and CDR2: SGDLS and YYNGEE. DNA for the CDR3: TGTGCCAGCAGCGTCGATGAGGGGTTTGGCACAGATACGCAGTATTTT. This translates into CASSVDEGFGTDTQYF. The full variable domain, its missing parts supplied by reference TRBV9 and TRBJ2-3, is DSGVTQTPKHLITATGQRVTLRCSPRSGDLSVYWYQQSLDQGLQFLIQYYNGEERAKGNILERFSAQQFPDLHSELNLSSLELGDSALYFCASSVDEGFGTDTQYFGPGTRLTVL.

The chain has TRBV29-1 and TRBJ1-2; D uncertain. Germline values: CDR1 SQVTM, CDR2 ANQGSEA. V was cut by 3 bases and J by 2 bases, with 4 bases left in between. The CDR3 covers 11 residues. DNA of the CDR3: TGCAGCGTTGATGGGAACTATGGCTACACCTTC. Translating it yields CSVDGNYGYTF.

Only one count was recorded for this clone. This chain links TRBV5-4 with TRBJ2-5, with 9 bases that match TRBD1. There are 15 residues in the CDR3. Germline V lookup: CDR1 SGHNT, CDR2 YYREEE (reference sequence). Trimming cost V 2 bases and J 5 bases; bases outside gene matches: 7. In DNA, the CDR3 is TGTGCCAGCAGCTTAGGGGACAGGGTCTCGGAGACCCAGTACTTC. Translation gives CASSLGDRVSETQYF.

This CDR3 reads CASRVEISRSGVGTEAFF. CDR3 sequence (DNA): TGTGCCAGCAGGGTGGAGATCAGCAGATCGGGGGTGGGGACTGAAGCTTTCTTT. The chain carries TRBV5-6 and TRBJ1-1; tentatively, D is TRBD1 (5 bases). CDR1 is SGHDT and CDR2 is YYEEEE in the germline V gene. Trimming stripped 5 bases from V and 5 bases from J, with 28 bases between. The CDR3 covers 18 residues.

J is TRBJ2-5 and V is TRBV5-1; D ambiguous. Trimming cost V 0 bases and J 4 bases, with 7 bases left between them. The germline CDR1 and CDR2 sequences are SGHRS and YFSETQ. The CDR3 runs to 13 residues. CDR3 region: CASSLAGSETQYF. The CDR3, as DNA: TGCGCCAGCAGCTTGGCCGGGTCAGAGACCCAGTACTTC. The complete variable domain, with remaining parts taken from reference TRBV5-1 and TRBJ2-5, reads KAGVTQTPRYLIKTRGQQVTLSCSPISGHRSVSWYQQTPGQGLQFLFEYFSETQRNKGNFPGRFSGRQFSNSRSEMNVSTLELGDSALYLCASSLAGSETQYFGPGTRLLVL.

V and J are TRBV13 and TRBJ2-5; TRBD1 matches at 10 bases. The CDR3 extends over 17 amino acids. Trimming took 3 bases from V and 0 from J; bases not matched to a gene: 7. CDR1 is PRHDT and CDR2 is FYEKMQ in the germline V gene (reference sequence). This chain's CDR3 is CASSFRTGGIHQETQYF. The CDR3 DNA reads as TGTGCCAGCAGCTTCCGGACAGGGGGAATCCACCAAGAGACCCAGTACTTC.

The chain employs TRBV27 and TRBJ2-3, with D maybe TRBD2 (7 bases). V was shortened by 6 bases and J by 2 bases, with 21 bases between the two germline ends. The CDR3 totals 17 residues. Germline values: CDR1 MNHEY, CDR2 SMNVEV (reference sequence). CDR3 sequence reads: CASREEGGARLTDTQYF. Here the CDR3 DNA reads TGTGCCAGCAGGGAAGAGGGGGGGGCGCGACTCACAGATACGCAGTATTTT.

This clone was picked up one time. CDR3 residues: CASSPRNRDYNEQFF. The CDR3 DNA sequence: TGTGCCAGCTCACCACGTAACAGGGACTACAATGAGCAGTTCTTC. The V call is TRBV18, the J call TRBJ2-1; perhaps TRBD1 as D (6 bases). Trimming took 1 base from V and 3 from J, leaving 10 bases between them. The V gene's germline CDR1 is KGHSH and CDR2 LQKENI. CDR3 length: 15 residues.